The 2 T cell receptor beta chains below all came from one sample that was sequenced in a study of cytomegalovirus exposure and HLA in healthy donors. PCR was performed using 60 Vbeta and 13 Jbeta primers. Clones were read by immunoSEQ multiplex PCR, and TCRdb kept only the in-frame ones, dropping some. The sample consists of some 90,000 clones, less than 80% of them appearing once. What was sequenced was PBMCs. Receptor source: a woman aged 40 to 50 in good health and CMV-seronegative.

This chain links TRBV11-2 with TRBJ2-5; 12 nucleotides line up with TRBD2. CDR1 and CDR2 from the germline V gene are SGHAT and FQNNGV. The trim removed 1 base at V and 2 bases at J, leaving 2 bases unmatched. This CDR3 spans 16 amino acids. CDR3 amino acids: CASSLGTSGKQETQYF. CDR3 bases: TGTGCCAGCAGCTTAGGGACTAGCGGGAAGCAAGAGACCCAGTACTTC.

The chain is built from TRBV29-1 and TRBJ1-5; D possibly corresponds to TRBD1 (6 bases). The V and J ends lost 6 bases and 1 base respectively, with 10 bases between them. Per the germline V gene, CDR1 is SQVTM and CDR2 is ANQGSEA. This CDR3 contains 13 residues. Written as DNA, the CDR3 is TGCAGCGTCGCGAGGGGGAGCAATCAGCCCCAGCATTTT. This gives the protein CSVARGSNQPQHF. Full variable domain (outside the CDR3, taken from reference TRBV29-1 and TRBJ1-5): SAVISQKPSRDICQRGTSLTIQCQVDSQVTMMFWYRQQPGQSLTLIATANQGSEATYESGFVIDKFPISRPNLTFSTLTVSNMSPEDSSIYLCSVARGSNQPQHFGDGTRLSIL.